The rows below give T cell receptor beta chains drawn from one sample of a study of shared clonotypes between healthy human individuals. Clones were sequenced by immunoSEQ multiplex PCR, and TCRdb holds only the in-frame ones, with some missing. The sample has 2 million to 2.5 million clones, 85% to 95% seen once. The specimen sequenced was naive CD4+ T cells from PBMCs. These receptors were taken from a man aged 18 to 29 in good health. Some clones in this sample may be carry-over from other donors' samples. CDR3s include the opening cysteine and the closing phenylalanine or tryptophan. D genes are given only for firm matches. Some rows have no size entry. The others give once, few or many, or a class for an expanded clone.

size	V	J	D	CDR3	DNA
few	TRBV7-9	TRBJ2-5	NA	CASSDVGTQYF	TGTGCCAGCAGCGACGTCGGGACCCAGTACTTC
NA	TRBV5-1	TRBJ2-2	TRBD1	CASSSGQGNTGELFF	TGCGCCAGCAGCTCCGGACAGGGAAACACCGGGGAGCTGTTTTTT
NA	TRBV5-6	TRBJ2-1	TRBD2	CASSRISGSPYNEQFF	TGTGCCAGCAGCCGTATCAGCGGGAGTCCCTACAATGAGCAGTTCTTC
NA	TRBV19	TRBJ1-4	NA	CASSRRGSDEKLFF	TGTGCCAGTAGTCGCCGGGGATCGGATGAAAAACTGTTTTTT
NA	TRBV29-1	TRBJ2-3	TRBD2	CSVEKGLAASKSYF	TGCAGCGTTGAAAAGGGACTAGCGGCCTCCAAGTCGTATTTT
NA	TRBV5-1	TRBJ2-1	TRBD2	CASSYTGTSGRGEQFF	TGCGCCAGCAGCTATACCGGGACTAGCGGGAGAGGTGAGCAGTTCTTC
NA	TRBV28	TRBJ1-5	TRBD1	CASSPGDRVQPQHF	TGTGCCAGCAGTCCTGGGGACAGGGTTCAGCCCCAGCATTTT
NA	TRBV4-2	TRBJ2-1	TRBD2	CASSQGTSGDKAYNEQFF	TGTGCCAGCAGCCAAGGGACTAGCGGAGATAAGGCCTACAATGAGCAGTTCTTC
NA	TRBV28	TRBJ1-1	TRBD1	CASSLDRASTEAFF	TGTGCCAGCAGTTTAGACAGGGCGAGCACTGAAGCTTTCTTT
NA	TRBV5-4	TRBJ1-3	NA	CASSAGLPDSGNTIYF	TGTGCCAGCAGCGCTGGACTGCCGGACTCTGGAAACACCATATATTTT
few	TRBV5-8	TRBJ1-2	NA	CASNGNYGYTF	TGTGCCAGCAACGGTAACTATGGCTACACCTTC
NA	TRBV28	TRBJ2-7	NA	CASSLGRGYYEQYF	TGTGCCAGCAGTTTAGGGCGGGGTTACTACGAGCAGTACTTC
few	TRBV10-3	TRBJ1-5	NA	CAISESRGGPQHF	TGTGCCATCAGTGAGTCGAGGGGGGGCCCCCAGCATTTT
NA	TRBV27	TRBJ1-1	NA	CASSLSTGYTEAFF	TGTGCCAGCAGTTTATCGACCGGGTACACTGAAGCTTTCTTT
NA	TRBV15	TRBJ1-5	NA	CATSPLGSGGNQPQHF	TGTGCCACCAGCCCTCTTGGGTCTGGAGGCAATCAGCCCCAGCATTTT